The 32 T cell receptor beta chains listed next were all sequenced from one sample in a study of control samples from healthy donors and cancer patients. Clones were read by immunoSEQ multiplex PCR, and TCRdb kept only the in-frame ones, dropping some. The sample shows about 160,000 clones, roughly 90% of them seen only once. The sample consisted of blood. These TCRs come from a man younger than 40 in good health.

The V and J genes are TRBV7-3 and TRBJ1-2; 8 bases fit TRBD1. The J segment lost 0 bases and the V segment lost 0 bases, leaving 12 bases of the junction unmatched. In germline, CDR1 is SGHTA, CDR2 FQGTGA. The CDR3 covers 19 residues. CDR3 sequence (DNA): TGTGCCAGCAGCTTAACCGGAGTCAGGGGGCCGGTAGCTAACTATGGCTACACCTTC. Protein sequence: CASSLTGVRGPVANYGYTF. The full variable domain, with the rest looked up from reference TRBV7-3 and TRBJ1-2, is GAGVSQTPSNKVTEKGKYVELRCDPISGHTALYWYRQSLGQGPEFLIYFQGTGAADDSGLPNDRFFAVRPEGSVSTLKIQRTERGDSAVYLCASSLTGVRGPVANYGYTFGSGTRLTVV.

The CDR3 sequence: CASSQGSRGYTF. The CDR3 nucleotides read TGTGCCAGCAGTCAGGGAAGTAGGGGCTACACCTTC. The rearrangement links TRBV12-3 or TRBV12-4 to TRBJ1-2, with a weak D call TRBD1 (5 bases). V was clipped by 5 bases and J by 8 bases, with 12 bases between them. The CDR3 runs to 12 residues.

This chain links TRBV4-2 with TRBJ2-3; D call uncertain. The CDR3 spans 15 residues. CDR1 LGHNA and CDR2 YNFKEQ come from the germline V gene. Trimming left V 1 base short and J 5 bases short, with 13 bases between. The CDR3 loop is CASSQGVGVGDTQYF. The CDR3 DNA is TGTGCCAGCAGCCAAGGGGTGGGCGTTGGAGATACGCAGTATTTT.

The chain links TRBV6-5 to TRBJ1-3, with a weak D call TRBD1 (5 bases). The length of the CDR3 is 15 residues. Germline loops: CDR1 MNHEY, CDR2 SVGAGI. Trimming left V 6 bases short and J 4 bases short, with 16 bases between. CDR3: CASSRGTKPGNTIYF. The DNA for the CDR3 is TGTGCCAGCAGCCGAGGGACTAAACCGGGAAACACCATATATTTT.

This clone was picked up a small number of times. In nucleotides, the CDR3 is TGCAGCGCCAGAGGACTAGCGGGGGCCCCCCCCAACTACAATGAGCAGTTCTTC. Translated, it gives CSARGLAGAPPNYNEQFF. The chain uses TRBV29-1 and TRBJ2-1; 13 bases map to TRBD2. CDR1 and CDR2 (germline): SQVTM, ANQGSEA. The CDR3 is 18 residues long. Trimming at V came to 7 bases and at J to 3 bases, leaving 15 bases not matched to a gene.

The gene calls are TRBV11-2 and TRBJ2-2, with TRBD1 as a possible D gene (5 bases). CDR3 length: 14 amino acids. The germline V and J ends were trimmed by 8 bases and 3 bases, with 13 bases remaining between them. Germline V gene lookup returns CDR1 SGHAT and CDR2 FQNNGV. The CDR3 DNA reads TGTGCCAGCTGCGAAGGGGCGGACACCGGGGAGCTGTTTTTT. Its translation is CASCEGADTGELFF.

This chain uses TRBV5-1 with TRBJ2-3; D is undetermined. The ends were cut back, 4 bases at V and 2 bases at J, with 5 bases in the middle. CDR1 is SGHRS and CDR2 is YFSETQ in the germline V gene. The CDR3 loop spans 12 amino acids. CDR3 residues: CASSPSTDTQYF. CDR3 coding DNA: TGCGCCAGCAGCCCCTCCACAGATACGCAGTATTTT. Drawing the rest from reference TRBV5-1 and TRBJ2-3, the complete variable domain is KAGVTQTPRYLIKTRGQQVTLSCSPISGHRSVSWYQQTPGQGLQFLFEYFSETQRNKGNFPGRFSGRQFSNSRSEMNVSTLELGDSALYLCASSPSTDTQYFGPGTRLTVL.

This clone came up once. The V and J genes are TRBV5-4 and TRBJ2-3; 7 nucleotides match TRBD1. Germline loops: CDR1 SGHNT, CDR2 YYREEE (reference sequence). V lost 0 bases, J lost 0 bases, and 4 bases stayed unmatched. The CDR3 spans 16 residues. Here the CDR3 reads CASSLVGTASTDTQYF. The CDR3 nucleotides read TGTGCCAGCAGCTTGGTGGGGACAGCTAGCACAGATACGCAGTATTTT.

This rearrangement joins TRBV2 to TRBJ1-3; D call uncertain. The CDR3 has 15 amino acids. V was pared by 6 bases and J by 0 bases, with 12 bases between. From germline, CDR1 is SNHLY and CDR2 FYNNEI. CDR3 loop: CASRADGGSGNTIYF. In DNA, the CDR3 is TGTGCCAGCAGAGCGGACGGAGGCTCTGGAAACACCATATATTTT. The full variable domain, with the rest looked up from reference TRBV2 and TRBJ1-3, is EPEVTQTPSHQVTQMGQEVILRCVPISNHLYFYWYRQILGQKVEFLVSFYNNEISEKSEIFDDQFSVERPDGSNFTLKIRSTKLEDSAMYFCASRADGGSGNTIYFGEGSWLTVV.

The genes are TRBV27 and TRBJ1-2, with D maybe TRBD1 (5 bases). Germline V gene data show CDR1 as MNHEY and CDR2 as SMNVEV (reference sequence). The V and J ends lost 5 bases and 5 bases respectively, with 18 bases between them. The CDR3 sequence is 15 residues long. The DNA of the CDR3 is TGTGCCAGCAGTCCGGGGGAAGGGACGGGGTATGGCTACACCTTC. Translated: CASSPGEGTGYGYTF.

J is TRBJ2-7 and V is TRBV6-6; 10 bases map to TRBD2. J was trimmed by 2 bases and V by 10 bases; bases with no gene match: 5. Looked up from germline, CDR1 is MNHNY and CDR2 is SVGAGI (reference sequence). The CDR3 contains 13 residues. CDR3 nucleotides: TGTGCCACCCTTGGACTAGCGGCCTACGAGCAGTACTTC. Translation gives CATLGLAAYEQYF.

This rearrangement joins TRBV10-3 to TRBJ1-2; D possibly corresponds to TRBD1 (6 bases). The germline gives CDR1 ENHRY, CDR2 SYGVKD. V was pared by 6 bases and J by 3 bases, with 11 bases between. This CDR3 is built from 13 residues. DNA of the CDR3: TGTGCCATCAGGGAGGGGGGGGACTATGGCTACACCTTC. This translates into CAIREGGDYGYTF.

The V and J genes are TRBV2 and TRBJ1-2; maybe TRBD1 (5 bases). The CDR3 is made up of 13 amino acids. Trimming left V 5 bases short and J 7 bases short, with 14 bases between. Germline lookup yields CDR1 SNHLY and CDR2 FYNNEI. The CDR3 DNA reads TGTGCCAGCAGTAATGGTCAGGGTGTTGGCTACACCTTC. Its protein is CASSNGQGVGYTF.

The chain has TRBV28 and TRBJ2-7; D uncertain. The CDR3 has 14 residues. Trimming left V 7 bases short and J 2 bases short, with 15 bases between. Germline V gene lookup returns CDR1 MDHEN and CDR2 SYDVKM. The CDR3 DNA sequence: TGTGCCAGCACCAGAGGAGTAGGACCCTACGAGCAGTACTTC. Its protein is CASTRGVGPYEQYF.

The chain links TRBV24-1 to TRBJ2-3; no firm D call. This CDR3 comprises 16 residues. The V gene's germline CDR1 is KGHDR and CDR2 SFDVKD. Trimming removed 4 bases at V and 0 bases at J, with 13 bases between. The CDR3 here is CATSDRKASSTDTQYF. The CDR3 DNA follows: TGTGCCACCAGTGACCGGAAGGCTTCTAGCACAGATACGCAGTATTTT.

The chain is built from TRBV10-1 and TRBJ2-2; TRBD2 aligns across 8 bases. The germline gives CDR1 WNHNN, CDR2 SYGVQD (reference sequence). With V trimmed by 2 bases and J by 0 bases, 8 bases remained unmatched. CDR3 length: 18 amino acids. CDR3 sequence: CASSEESREGSNTGELFF. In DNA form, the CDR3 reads TGCGCCAGCAGTGAGGAATCTCGGGAGGGCTCGAACACCGGGGAGCTGTTTTTT.

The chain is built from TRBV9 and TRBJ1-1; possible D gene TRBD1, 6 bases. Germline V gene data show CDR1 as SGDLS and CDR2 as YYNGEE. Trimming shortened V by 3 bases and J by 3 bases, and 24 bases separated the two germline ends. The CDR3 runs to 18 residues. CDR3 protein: CASSARESGTIRDTEAFF. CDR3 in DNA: TGTGCCAGCAGCGCACGGGAATCCGGGACAATCAGGGACACTGAAGCTTTCTTT.

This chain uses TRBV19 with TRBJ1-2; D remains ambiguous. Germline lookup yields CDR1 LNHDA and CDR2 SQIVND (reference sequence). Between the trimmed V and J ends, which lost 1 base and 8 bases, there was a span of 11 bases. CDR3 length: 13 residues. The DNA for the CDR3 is TGTGCCAGTAGTATAGCTAGGGATCGAGGCTACACCTTC. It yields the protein CASSIARDRGYTF.

DNA for the CDR3: TGTGCCAGCAGCCCCCGAGGAGGGGATTCCCCTAGCACAGATACGCAGTATTTT. Translation gives CASSPRGGDSPSTDTQYF. V and J are TRBV7-9 and TRBJ2-3; D is perhaps TRBD2 (6 bases). The ends were cut back, 5 bases at V and 0 bases at J, with 21 bases in the middle. Germline V lookup: CDR1 SEHNR, CDR2 FQNEAQ (reference sequence). The CDR3 extends over 18 amino acids.

The CDR3, as DNA: TGCGCCAGCAACGACGGGCCGGGTCGAACCGGGGAGCTGTTTTTT. This encodes CASNDGPGRTGELFF. The chain links TRBV5-1 to TRBJ2-2; D unclear. The CDR3 covers 15 residues. V dropped 6 bases and J dropped 5 bases, with 17 bases sitting between them. Germline V gene sequence: CDR1 SGHRS, CDR2 YFSETQ.

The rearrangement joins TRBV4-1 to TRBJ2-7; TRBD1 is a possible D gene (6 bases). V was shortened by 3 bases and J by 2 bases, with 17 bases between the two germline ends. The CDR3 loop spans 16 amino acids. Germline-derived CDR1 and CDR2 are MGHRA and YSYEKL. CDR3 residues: CASSHSDGTQPYEQYF. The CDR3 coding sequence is TGCGCCAGCAGCCATTCCGACGGGACACAGCCCTACGAGCAGTACTTC.

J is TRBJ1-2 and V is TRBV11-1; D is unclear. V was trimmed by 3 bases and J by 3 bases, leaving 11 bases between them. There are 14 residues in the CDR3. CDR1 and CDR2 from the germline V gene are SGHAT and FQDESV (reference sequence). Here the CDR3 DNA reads TGTGCCAGCAGCTTGACCAGGTTACACTATGGCTACACCTTC. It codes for CASSLTRLHYGYTF.

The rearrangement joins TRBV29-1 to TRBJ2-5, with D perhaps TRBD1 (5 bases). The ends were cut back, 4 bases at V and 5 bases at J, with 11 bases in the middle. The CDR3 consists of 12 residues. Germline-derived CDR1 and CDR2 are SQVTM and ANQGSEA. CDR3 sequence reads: CSVVAGFETQYF. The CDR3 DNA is TGCAGCGTTGTTGCAGGGTTTGAGACCCAGTACTTC. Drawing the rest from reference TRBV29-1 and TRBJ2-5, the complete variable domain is SAVISQKPSRDICQRGTSLTIQCQVDSQVTMMFWYRQQPGQSLTLIATANQGSEATYESGFVIDKFPISRPNLTFSTLTVSNMSPEDSSIYLCSVVAGFETQYFGPGTRLLVL.

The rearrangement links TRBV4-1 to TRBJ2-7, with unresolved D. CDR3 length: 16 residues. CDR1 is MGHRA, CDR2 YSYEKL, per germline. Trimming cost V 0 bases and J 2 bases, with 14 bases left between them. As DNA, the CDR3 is TGCGCCAGCAGCCAAGATCAGGTCAGGCGCACCTACGAGCAGTACTTC. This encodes CASSQDQVRRTYEQYF.

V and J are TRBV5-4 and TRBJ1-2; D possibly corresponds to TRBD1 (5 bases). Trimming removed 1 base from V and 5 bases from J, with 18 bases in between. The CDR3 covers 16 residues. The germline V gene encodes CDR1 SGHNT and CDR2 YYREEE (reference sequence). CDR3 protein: CASSLIGAPGAYGYTF. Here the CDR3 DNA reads TGTGCCAGCAGCTTGATAGGGGCCCCCGGGGCGTATGGCTACACCTTC.

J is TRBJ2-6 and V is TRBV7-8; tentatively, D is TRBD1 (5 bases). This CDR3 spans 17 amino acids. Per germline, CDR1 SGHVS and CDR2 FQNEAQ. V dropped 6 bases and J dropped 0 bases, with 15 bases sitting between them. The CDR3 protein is CASSPRVRGSGANVLTF. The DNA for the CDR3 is TGTGCCAGCAGTCCTAGAGTTAGGGGCTCTGGGGCCAACGTCCTGACTTTC.

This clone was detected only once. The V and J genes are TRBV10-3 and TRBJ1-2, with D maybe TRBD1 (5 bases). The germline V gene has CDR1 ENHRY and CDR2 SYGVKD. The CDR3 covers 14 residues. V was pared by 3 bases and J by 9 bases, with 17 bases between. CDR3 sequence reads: CAISEGRGTGSYTF. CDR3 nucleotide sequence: TGTGCCATCAGTGAAGGGAGGGGCACCGGAAGCTACACCTTC.

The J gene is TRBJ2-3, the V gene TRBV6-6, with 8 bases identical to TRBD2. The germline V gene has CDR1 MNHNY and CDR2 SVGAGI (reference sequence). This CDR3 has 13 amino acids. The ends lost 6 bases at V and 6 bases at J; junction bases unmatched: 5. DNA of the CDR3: TGTGCCAGCAGCGCGGGGGGTTCGGATACGCAGTATTTT. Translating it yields CASSAGGSDTQYF.

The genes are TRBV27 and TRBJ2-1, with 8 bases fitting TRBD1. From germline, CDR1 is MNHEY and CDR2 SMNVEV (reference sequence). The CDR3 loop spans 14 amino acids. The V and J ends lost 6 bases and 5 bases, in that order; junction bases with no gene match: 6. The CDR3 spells CASRPGQVDNEQFF. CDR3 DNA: TGTGCCAGCAGGCCGGGACAGGTAGACAATGAGCAGTTCTTC.

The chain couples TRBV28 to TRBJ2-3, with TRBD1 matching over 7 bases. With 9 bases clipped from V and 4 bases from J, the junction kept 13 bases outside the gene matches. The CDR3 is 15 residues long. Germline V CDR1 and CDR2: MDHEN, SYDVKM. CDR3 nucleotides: TGTGCCAGTAACGCCAGGGGGATGCAGCCAGATACGCAGTATTTT. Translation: CASNARGMQPDTQYF.

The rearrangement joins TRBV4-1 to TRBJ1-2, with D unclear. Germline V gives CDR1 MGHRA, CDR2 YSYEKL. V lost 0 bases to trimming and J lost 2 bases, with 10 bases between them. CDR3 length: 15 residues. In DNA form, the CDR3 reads TGCGCCAGCAGCCAAGATAGCAAGGGAAACTATGGCTACACCTTC. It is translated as CASSQDSKGNYGYTF.

The CDR3 protein is CSALDSNEQFF. The CDR3 DNA is TGCAGTGCTCTGGACAGCAATGAGCAGTTCTTC. V usage is TRBV20-1 and J usage is TRBJ2-1, with D possibly matching TRBD1 (6 bases). The CDR3 is 11 amino acids. Germline assignment: CDR1 DFQATT and CDR2 SNEGSKA (reference sequence). V lost 5 bases to trimming and J lost 6 bases, with 8 bases between them.